The 14 T cell receptor beta chains reported below all come from one sample, sequenced in a study of blood T cell repertoires in COVID-19. TCRdb's table, derived via immunoSEQ multiplex PCR, lists solely in-frame clones and lacks some. The sample has under 200,000 clones; roughly 86% are singletons. Sequenced sample: peripheral blood. These receptors originate from a man aged 40-55 years with active or convalescent COVID-19.

The CDR3 loop reads CASSPGGNSNQPQHF. The CDR3 nucleotides read TGTGCCAGCAGCCCGGGTGGAAATAGCAATCAGCCCCAGCATTTT. The J gene is TRBJ1-5, the V gene TRBV9, with no clear D. The length of the CDR3 is 15 residues. V lost 4 bases and J lost 0, with 11 bases in between. Germline CDR1 SGDLS, CDR2 YYNGEE. The complete variable domain, with remaining parts taken from reference TRBV9 and TRBJ1-5, reads DSGVTQTPKHLITATGQRVTLRCSPRSGDLSVYWYQQSLDQGLQFLIQYYNGEERAKGNILERFSAQQFPDLHSELNLSSLELGDSALYFCASSPGGNSNQPQHFGDGTRLSIL.

This clone was seen only once. The chain is built from TRBV30 and TRBJ2-5; D not certain. CDR1 is GTSNPN, CDR2 SVGIG, per germline (reference sequence). The germline V and J ends were trimmed by 2 bases and 3 bases, with 13 bases remaining between them. This CDR3 is built from 14 residues. This CDR3 reads CAWSLGTVKETQYF. Written as DNA, the CDR3 is TGTGCCTGGAGTCTCGGAACAGTGAAAGAGACCCAGTACTTC. The full variable domain, its missing parts supplied by reference TRBV30 and TRBJ2-5, is SQTIHQWPATLVQPVGSPLSLECTVEGTSNPNLYWYRQAAGRGLQLLFYSVGIGQISSEVPQNLSASRPQDRQFILSSKKLLLSDSGFYLCAWSLGTVKETQYFGPGTRLLVL.

The CDR3 DNA follows: TGTGCCAGCAGCTCAGTCAGGGGGACAGGGGGCATCAATCAGCCCCAGCATTTT. This encodes CASSSVRGTGGINQPQHF. The rearrangement links TRBV7-8 to TRBJ1-5, with TRBD1 matching over 12 bases. The ends lost 4 bases at V and 3 bases at J; junction bases unmatched: 10. The CDR3 consists of 18 residues. The germline V gene encodes CDR1 SGHVS and CDR2 FQNEAQ.

This chain joins TRBV14 and TRBJ2-5; possibly TRBD2 for D (6 bases). The length of the CDR3 is 13 residues. V was pared by 4 bases and J by 2 bases, with 8 bases between. Germline CDR1 reads SGHDN; CDR2 reads FVKESK. CDR3 residues: CASSPGRQETQYF. In DNA form, the CDR3 reads TGTGCCAGCAGCCCCGGGAGACAAGAGACCCAGTACTTC.

The V call is TRBV5-1, the J call TRBJ2-2; 7 nucleotides align to TRBD2. CDR1 is SGHRS and CDR2 is YFSETQ in the germline V gene. V dropped 8 bases and J dropped 0; count of bases not matched to a gene: 7. The CDR3 covers 15 residues. This CDR3 is CASGEGSSNTGELFF. The CDR3 DNA reads TGCGCCAGTGGGGAGGGGTCTTCGAACACCGGGGAGCTGTTTTTT.

The chain has TRBV7-2 and TRBJ2-5; 7 nucleotides line up with TRBD2. CDR3 size: 13 residues. CDR1 is SGHTA and CDR2 is FQGNSA in the germline V gene. The V segment lost 8 bases and the J segment 2 bases; nucleotides outside the gene matches: 5. The CDR3 spells CASHRGEQETQYF. The CDR3 DNA follows: TGTGCCAGCCACCGGGGGGAACAAGAGACCCAGTACTTC.

This clone came up once. CDR3 amino acids: CASSPESLVNQPQHF. The CDR3 nucleotides read TGCGCCAGCAGCCCCGAGAGTCTTGTAAACCAGCCCCAGCATTTT. This sequence joins TRBV4-1 and TRBJ1-5; D gene ambiguous. Germline values: CDR1 MGHRA, CDR2 YSYEKL. The CDR3 runs to 15 residues. With 4 bases removed from V and 7 bases from J, the gap between germline ends came to 17 bases.

The rearrangement joins TRBV4-2 to TRBJ1-4, with TRBD1 identical over 7 bases. The CDR3 length is 14 residues. In germline, CDR1 is LGHNA, CDR2 YNFKEQ. V dropped 1 base and J dropped 8; count of bases not matched to a gene: 4. The CDR3 bases are TGTGCCAGCAGCCAAGGGGGACAGTACGAAAAACTGTTTTTT. Residues: CASSQGGQYEKLFF.

J is TRBJ1-2 and V is TRBV11-2; D ambiguous. CDR3 length: 14 amino acids. Deletions cut 1 base from V and 3 bases from J, with 9 bases between. The germline V gene encodes CDR1 SGHAT and CDR2 FQNNGV. The CDR3 reads CASSLGSVDYGYTF. CDR3 DNA sequence: TGTGCCAGCAGCTTAGGTTCGGTTGACTATGGCTACACCTTC.

The genes are TRBV19 and TRBJ1-2; no reliable D call. CDR1 LNHDA and CDR2 SQIVND come from the germline V gene (reference sequence). The CDR3 contains 13 residues. V lost 4 bases and J 0 bases, leaving 6 bases between the germline ends. Here the CDR3 reads CASSTGANYGYTF. CDR3 DNA sequence: TGTGCCAGTAGTACAGGCGCTAACTATGGCTACACCTTC.

This chain links TRBV11-2 with TRBJ1-1, with 12 bases matching TRBD1. This CDR3 contains 17 residues. V gave up 4 bases and J gave up 1 base; unmatched junction bases: 7. Germline-derived CDR1 and CDR2 are SGHAT and FQNNGV. The CDR3 DNA reads as TGTGCCAGCAGCTACGGGACAGGGGGCGTGGAGAACACTGAAGCTTTCTTT. Its translation: CASSYGTGGVENTEAFF.

V usage is TRBV6-5 and J usage is TRBJ1-1; perhaps TRBD1 as D (6 bases). The CDR3 has 15 residues. Germline V lookup: CDR1 MNHEY, CDR2 SVGAGI. V was pared by 7 bases and J by 7 bases, with 22 bases between. The CDR3 bases are TGTGCCAGCAATAGGGACACTCAAAGATGGGGTGAAGCTTTCTTT. The encoded protein is CASNRDTQRWGEAFF.

In this sample, this clone turned up many times. The chain employs TRBV25-1 and TRBJ1-6, with TRBD1 matching over 8 bases. Germline trimming cut 6 bases from V and 1 base from J; bases unmatched to any gene: 8. The CDR3 is made up of 17 amino acids. From germline, CDR1 is MGHDK and CDR2 SYGVNS. CDR3 nucleotides: TGTGCCAGCAGCCCCCGAGACAGGGGTTCCTATAATTCACCCCTCCACTTT. It yields the protein CASSPRDRGSYNSPLHF.

The gene calls are TRBV5-4 and TRBJ1-3; D uncertain. V was trimmed by 0 bases and J by 0 bases, leaving 7 bases between them. Germline-derived CDR1 and CDR2 are SGHNT and YYREEE (reference sequence). The CDR3 is 15 residues long. The CDR3 nucleotides read TGTGCCAGCAGCTTGGTGGCGGGCTCTGGAAACACCATATATTTT. This sequence encodes CASSLVAGSGNTIYF.